This is a list of T cell receptor beta chains from one sample in a study of metastatic and nonmetastatic thyroid tumors. Through MiXCR, TCRdb re-clonotyped the PCR reads. The sample carries tens of thousands of clones, 14% recorded once. Sequenced material: blood. These receptors came from a male donor with papillary thyroid cancer or a benign thyroid nodule (not recorded which). Some clones in this sample may be carry-over from other donors' samples. Each CDR3 is given with its conserved first and last residue. A D gene is named only where the DNA matches it firmly. Not every row has a clone size; where given, it reads once, few, many or a size class.

clone_size d_call j_call v_call cdr3_aa cdr3_nt
many . TRBJ2-3 TRBV6-1 CASSEGGQWTYTDTQYF TGTGCCAGCAGTGAAGGGGGTCAGTGGACCTATACAGATACGCAGTATTTT
once . TRBJ2-5 TRBV6-1 CASSRRPAGTGGRETKYF TGTGCCAGCAGCCGTCGACCTGCCGGGACGGGGGGCAGAGAGACCAAGTACTTC
many . TRBJ1-1 TRBV30 CAWSDQGGGAFF TGTGCCTGGAGTGACCAGGGAGGGGGAGCTTTCTTT
many . TRBJ2-3 TRBV7-6 CASSPSTDTQYF TGTGCCAGCAGCCCAAGCACAGATACGCAGTATTTT
many . TRBJ1-5 TRBV18 CASSPDRGGSNQPQHF TGTGCCAGCTCACCAGATCGGGGAGGTAGCAATCAGCCCCAGCATTTT
many TRBD2 TRBJ2-1 TRBV6-1 CASSKLAASYNEQFF TGTGCCAGCAGTAAACTAGCGGCTTCCTACAATGAGCAGTTCTTC
many TRBD2 TRBJ2-7 TRBV29-1 CSVAASGSAYEQYF TGCAGCGTCGCTGCTAGCGGGAGTGCCTACGAGCAGTACTTC
many . TRBJ1-3 TRBV29-1 CSAWWPGGNTIYF TGCAGCGCTTGGTGGCCCGGGGGAAACACCATATATTTT
many . TRBJ1-2 TRBV3-1 CASSQRRDYGYTF TGTGCCAGCAGCCAAAGGAGGGACTATGGCTACACCTTC
. . TRBJ1-1 TRBV6-1 CASSFREYTEASF TGTGCCAGCAGTTTCAGGGAGTACACTGAAGCTTCCTTT
. . TRBJ2-7 TRBV27 CARSLSLGLSYEQYF TGTGCCAGAAGTTTATCCCTAGGGTTGTCCTACGAGCAGTACTTC
many TRBD1 TRBJ1-2 TRBV4-2 CASARTGGGSYGYTF TGTGCCAGCGCTAGGACAGGGGGCGGGAGCTATGGCTACACCTTC
many TRBD2 TRBJ2-5 TRBV7-9 CASSFVVAGGRQETQYF TGTGCCAGCAGCTTCGTGGTTGCGGGAGGTCGGCAAGAGACCCAGTACTTC
few . TRBJ1-1 TRBV27 CASSFGGSNTEAFF TGTGCCAGCAGTTTTGGAGGGTCCAACACTGAAGCTTTCTTT